Following are 16 T cell receptor beta chains from one sample sequenced in a study of Ad26.COV2.S vaccination and SARS-CoV-2 variants (dated by TCRdb to the early 2020s). Library generation was performed with the immunoSEQ multiplex PCR assay. TCRdb carries this immuneACCESS record with in-frame sequences only. Its versions omit some clonotypes, under half of them owing to an unresolved V gene in the studies checked, with the rest unexplained. The sample includes some 330,000 clones, with roughly 90% observed a single time. The ten largest clonotypes hold about 5% of the sample. This specimen's treatment or condition label, interpreted: some 20 received Ad26.COV2.S at low or high dose, single or two shots; a few received placebo; per-sample allocation not given. For vaccine and placebo recipients, the sequenced repertoires came from samples collected on day 63 after the first injection. The specimen was peripheral blood, collected in a trial of Ad26.COV2.S vaccine versus placebo. Source of these receptors: a person between 18 and 60 years old who received the Ad26.COV2.S COVID-19 vaccine or a placebo.

The chain is built from TRBV14 and TRBJ2-7; 8 bases match TRBD2. The CDR3 extends over 15 amino acids. V shed 4 bases and J 1 base; nucleotides not matched to a gene: 6. Germline V gene data show CDR1 as SGHDN and CDR2 as FVKESK. The CDR3 protein is CASSPRLAPSYEQYF. Written as DNA, the CDR3 is TGTGCCAGCAGCCCACGACTAGCGCCTTCCTACGAGCAGTACTTC.

In DNA form, the CDR3 reads TGTGCCAGCAGTTACTCGCCAGGAAGGGTGTATGGCTACACCTTC. This encodes CASSYSPGRVYGYTF. This rearrangement joins TRBV6-5 to TRBJ1-2; D remains unclear. CDR1 and CDR2 (germline): MNHEY, SVGAGI. The germline V and J ends were trimmed by 0 bases and 5 bases, with 13 bases remaining between them. The CDR3 contains 15 residues.

This chain links TRBV18 with TRBJ1-2; D is ambiguous. Trimming left V 6 bases short and J 4 bases short, with 12 bases between. This CDR3 has 13 residues. Germline CDR1 and CDR2: KGHSH and LQKENI. The CDR3 loop reads CASSLDSLYGYTF. Here the CDR3 DNA reads TGTGCCAGCTCCCTGGATTCCCTCTATGGCTACACCTTC. The whole variable domain, remainder taken from reference TRBV18 and TRBJ1-2, is NAGVMQNPRHLVRRRGQEARLRCSPMKGHSHVYWYRQLPEEGLKFMVYLQKENIIDESGMPKERFSAEFPKEGPSILRIQQVVRGDSAAYFCASSLDSLYGYTFGSGTRLTVV.

The genes are TRBV28 and TRBJ2-7; no reliable D call. Germline V lookup: CDR1 MDHEN, CDR2 SYDVKM. The CDR3 has 12 amino acids. V was shortened by 2 bases and J by 6 bases, with 8 bases between the two germline ends. The CDR3 loop is CASSLIGGEQYF. The CDR3 nucleotides are TGTGCCAGCAGTTTAATTGGTGGCGAGCAGTACTTC.

This chain joins TRBV4-3 and TRBJ1-1; 7 bases map to TRBD1. The junction had 5 bases not matched to a gene; V was cut back by 0 bases and J by 7 bases. Germline CDR1 reads LGHNA; CDR2 reads YSLEER. CDR3 length: 14 amino acids. CDR3 coding DNA: TGCGCCAGCAGCCAAGAGACAGGGATGATTGAAGCTTTCTTT. As protein: CASSQETGMIEAFF.

V gene TRBV29-1 combines with J gene TRBJ1-2; 9 bases line up with TRBD1. The CDR3 sequence is 17 residues long. Germline V lookup: CDR1 SQVTM, CDR2 ANQGSEA. V shed 7 bases and J 0 bases; nucleotides not matched to a gene: 15. The chain's CDR3 is CSATESQGARSNYGYTF. The CDR3 bases are TGCAGCGCTACCGAATCACAGGGGGCGAGGTCTAACTATGGCTACACCTTC.

The chain employs TRBV5-6 and TRBJ2-7; 7 bases map to TRBD2. This CDR3 is 15 amino acids long. The trim removed 4 bases at V and 4 bases at J, leaving 11 bases unmatched. In germline, CDR1 is SGHDT, CDR2 YYEEEE. The CDR3 sequence: CASSTWTRSIYEQYF. The CDR3 coding sequence is TGTGCCAGCAGCACCTGGACTAGGAGTATTTACGAGCAGTACTTC.

This chain uses TRBV7-2 with TRBJ1-4; 9 positions match TRBD1. V shed 3 bases and J 5 bases; nucleotides not matched to a gene: 7. Per the germline V gene, CDR1 is SGHTA and CDR2 is FQGNSA. The CDR3 extends over 16 amino acids. CDR3 DNA: TGTGCCAGCAGCTTTACCTCCGGACAGGGGAATGAAAAACTGTTTTTT. Translated, it gives CASSFTSGQGNEKLFF.

This clone came up once. DNA of the CDR3: TGCAGCGTTAGACTAGCGGGAGGGCCACCGTTCTTC. This sequence encodes CSVRLAGGPPFF. The gene calls are TRBV29-1 and TRBJ2-1, with 14 bases fitting TRBD2. CDR1 and CDR2 from the germline V gene are SQVTM and ANQGSEA. The CDR3 contains 12 residues. V was pared by 5 bases and J by 15 bases, with 6 bases of the junction left unmatched.

V usage is TRBV11-2 and J usage is TRBJ2-3; 9 bases map to TRBD2. The CDR3 sequence is 18 residues long. J lost 5 bases, V lost 0 bases, and 12 bases had no gene match. Per the germline V gene, CDR1 is SGHAT and CDR2 is FQNNGV. This chain's CDR3 is CASSLDLLERGAEDTQYF. The CDR3 coding sequence is TGTGCCAGCAGCTTAGATTTATTGGAGCGGGGGGCTGAAGATACGCAGTATTTT.

V gene TRBV7-2 combines with J gene TRBJ1-1; weak D call: TRBD1 (5 bases). The CDR3 totals 15 residues. V lost 3 bases and J lost 3, with 14 bases in between. In germline, CDR1 is SGHTA, CDR2 FQGNSA. The CDR3 sequence is CASSLRRDPYTEAFF. The CDR3 DNA follows: TGTGCCAGCAGCTTGCGACGGGACCCCTACACTGAAGCTTTCTTT. The variable domain in full, completed from reference TRBV7-2 and TRBJ1-1, reads GAGVSQSPSNKVTEKGKDVELRCDPISGHTALYWYRQSLGQGLEFLIYFQGNSAPDKSGLPSDRFSAERTGGSVSTLTIQRTQQEDSAVYLCASSLRRDPYTEAFFGQGTRLTVV.

This clone is a singleton in its sample. The genes are TRBV6-2 or TRBV6-3 and TRBJ2-1; D remains ambiguous. This CDR3 region has 15 residues. With 5 bases removed from V and 8 bases from J, the gap between germline ends came to 19 bases. Germline loops: CDR1 MNHEY, CDR2 SVGEGT. CDR3 DNA sequence: TGTGCCAGCAGTCCCGCCTTTCCGGCAAGGGATGAGCAGTTCTTC. This sequence encodes CASSPAFPARDEQFF.

The gene calls are TRBV7-3 and TRBJ2-1, with D uncertain. This CDR3 region has 12 residues. Trimming took off 2 bases at V and 8 bases at J, with 7 bases between the two ends. Looked up from germline, CDR1 is SGHTA and CDR2 is FQGTGA. CDR3 coding DNA: TGTGCCAGCAGCTTACTTGGGTATGAGCAGTTCTTC. This codes for CASSLLGYEQFF.

The rearrangement links TRBV7-3 to TRBJ2-2, with D perhaps matching TRBD2 (5 bases). With 2 bases removed from V and 4 bases from J, the gap between germline ends came to 11 bases. CDR1 and CDR2 (germline): SGHTA, FQGTGA. The CDR3 consists of 15 residues. CDR3 in DNA: TGTGCCAGCAGCTTATGGGGAGTCCCCACCGGGGAGCTGTTTTTT. Translation gives CASSLWGVPTGELFF. The variable domain in full, with the rest retrieved from reference TRBV7-3 and TRBJ2-2, is GAGVSQTPSNKVTEKGKYVELRCDPISGHTALYWYRQSLGQGPEFLIYFQGTGAADDSGLPNDRFFAVRPEGSVSTLKIQRTERGDSAVYLCASSLWGVPTGELFFGEGSRLTVL.

The gene calls are TRBV4-1 and TRBJ2-1; TRBD2 agrees at 12 bases. With 0 bases clipped from V and 6 bases from J, the junction kept 9 bases outside the gene matches. CDR3 length: 18 amino acids. Per germline, CDR1 MGHRA and CDR2 YSYEKL. Written as DNA, the CDR3 is TGCGCCAGCAGCCAAGATCCTCCTACTAGCGGGGGGCTCAATGAGCAGTTCTTC. This codes for CASSQDPPTSGGLNEQFF.

This rearrangement joins TRBV27 to TRBJ1-1; 8 bases line up with TRBD1. The V gene end was trimmed by 6 bases and the J gene end by 1 base; junction bases not matched to a gene: 7. Germline V gene data show CDR1 as MNHEY and CDR2 as SMNVEV (reference sequence). CDR3 length: 15 amino acids. The CDR3 loop is CASSPRDRRNTEAFF. DNA of the CDR3: TGTGCCAGCAGCCCCCGGGACAGGAGGAACACTGAAGCTTTCTTT.